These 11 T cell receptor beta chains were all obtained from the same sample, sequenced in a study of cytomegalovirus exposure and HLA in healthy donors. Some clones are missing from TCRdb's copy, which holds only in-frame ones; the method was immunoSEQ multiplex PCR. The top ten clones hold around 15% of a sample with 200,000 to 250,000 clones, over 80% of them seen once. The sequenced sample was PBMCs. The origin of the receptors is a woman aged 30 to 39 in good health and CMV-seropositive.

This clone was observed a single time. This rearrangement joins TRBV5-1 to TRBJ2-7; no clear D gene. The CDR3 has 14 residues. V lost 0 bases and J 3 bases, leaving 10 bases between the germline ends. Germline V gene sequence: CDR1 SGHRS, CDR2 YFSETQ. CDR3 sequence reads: CASSLVGEIYEQYF. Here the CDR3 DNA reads TGCGCCAGCAGCTTGGTTGGGGAAATCTACGAGCAGTACTTC.

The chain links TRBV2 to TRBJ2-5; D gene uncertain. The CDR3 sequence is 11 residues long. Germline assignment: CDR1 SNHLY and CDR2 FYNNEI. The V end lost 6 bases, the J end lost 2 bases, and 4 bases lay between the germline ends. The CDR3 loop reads CASRVQETQYF. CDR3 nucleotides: TGTGCCAGCAGAGTACAAGAGACCCAGTACTTC.

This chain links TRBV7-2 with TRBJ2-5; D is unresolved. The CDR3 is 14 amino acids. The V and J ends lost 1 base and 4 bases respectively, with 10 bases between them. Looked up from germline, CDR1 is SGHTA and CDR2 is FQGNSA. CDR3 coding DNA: TGTGCCAGCAGCTTAGGGGGATACGGAGAGACCCAGTACTTC. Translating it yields CASSLGGYGETQYF.

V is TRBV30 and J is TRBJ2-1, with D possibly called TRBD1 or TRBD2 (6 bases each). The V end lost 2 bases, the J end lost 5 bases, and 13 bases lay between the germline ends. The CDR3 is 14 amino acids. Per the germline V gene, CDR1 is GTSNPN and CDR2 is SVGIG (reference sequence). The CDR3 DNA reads TGTGCCTGGAGTAGGGGGGAGGCCCACAATGAGCAGTTCTTC. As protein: CAWSRGEAHNEQFF.

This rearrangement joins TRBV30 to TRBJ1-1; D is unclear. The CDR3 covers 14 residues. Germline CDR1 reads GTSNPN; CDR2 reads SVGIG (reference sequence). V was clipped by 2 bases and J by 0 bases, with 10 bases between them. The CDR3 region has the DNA TGTGCCTGGAGTTCTTATTCTCTGAACACTGAAGCTTTCTTT. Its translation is CAWSSYSLNTEAFF.

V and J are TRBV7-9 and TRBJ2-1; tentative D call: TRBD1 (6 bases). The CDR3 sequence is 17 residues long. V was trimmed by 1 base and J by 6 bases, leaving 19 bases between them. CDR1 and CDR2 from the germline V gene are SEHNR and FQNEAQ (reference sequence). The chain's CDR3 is CASSLGVWQGMGNEQFF. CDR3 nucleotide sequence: TGTGCCAGCAGCTTAGGAGTCTGGCAGGGGATGGGCAATGAGCAGTTCTTC.

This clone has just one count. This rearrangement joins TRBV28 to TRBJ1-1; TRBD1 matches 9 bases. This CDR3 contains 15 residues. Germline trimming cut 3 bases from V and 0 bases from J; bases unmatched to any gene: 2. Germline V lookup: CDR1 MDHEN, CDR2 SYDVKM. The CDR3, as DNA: TGTGCCAGCAGTTTTTGGGACAGGGTGAACACTGAAGCTTTCTTT. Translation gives CASSFWDRVNTEAFF.

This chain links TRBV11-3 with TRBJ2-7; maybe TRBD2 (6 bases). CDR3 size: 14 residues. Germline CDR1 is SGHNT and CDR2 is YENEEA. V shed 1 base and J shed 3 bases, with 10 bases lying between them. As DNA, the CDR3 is TGTGCCAGCAGCTTAGCGGGAGAGTACTACGAGCAGTACTTC. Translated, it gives CASSLAGEYYEQYF.

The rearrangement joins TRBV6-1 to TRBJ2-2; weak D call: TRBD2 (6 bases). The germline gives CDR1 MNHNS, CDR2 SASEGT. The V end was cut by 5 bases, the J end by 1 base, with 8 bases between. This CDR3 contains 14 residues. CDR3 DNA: TGTGCCAGCAGTTTGCGGGGGAACACCGGGGAGCTGTTTTTT. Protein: CASSLRGNTGELFF.

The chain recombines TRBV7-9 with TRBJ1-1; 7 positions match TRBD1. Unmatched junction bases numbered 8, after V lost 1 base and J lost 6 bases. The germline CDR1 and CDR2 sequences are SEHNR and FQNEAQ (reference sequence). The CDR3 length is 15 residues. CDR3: CASSLVALRGPEAFF. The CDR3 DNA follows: TGTGCCAGCAGCTTAGTCGCTCTTAGGGGGCCTGAAGCTTTCTTT.

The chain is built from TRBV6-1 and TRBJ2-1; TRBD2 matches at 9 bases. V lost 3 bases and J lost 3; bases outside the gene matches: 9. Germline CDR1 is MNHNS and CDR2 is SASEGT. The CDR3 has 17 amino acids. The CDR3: CASSDIGLAKNYNEQFF. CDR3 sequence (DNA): TGTGCCAGCAGTGATATCGGACTAGCGAAAAACTACAATGAGCAGTTCTTC.